The entry that follows covers one TCR beta chain sequence. The antigen remains undetermined. Time point of the sample: baseline, week 1 (first vaccination visit). Treatment defined: pre-vaccination baseline after standard-of-care therapy. Each tumor in the donors was a new WHO grade 3 or 4 astrocytoma, IDH1-mutant and ATRX-lost. This sample was included in a study of a mutant IDH1 vaccine in newly diagnosed glioma. Study-wide background: Former treatment meant radiotherapy, temozolomide, or both; the majority had gotten both.

The CDR3 is made up of 17 amino acids. V dropped 3 bases and J dropped 5; count of bases not matched to a gene: 10. Germline assignment: CDR1 SGDLS and CDR2 YYNGEE. The table came from immunoSEQ multiplex PCR; TCRdb's copy has only in-frame clones and leaves some out. The sample lists about 67,000 clones; around 82% were seen once. Notes on the study in general: Changes to the top peripheral T cell clonotypes appeared unrelated to pseudoprogression.

J is TRBJ2-5 and V is TRBV9, with 13 bases matching TRBD2. The receptor comes from a young woman with glioma. Some clones in this sample may be carry-over from other donors' samples. This specimen was peripheral blood mononuclear cells (PBMCs), taken from a glioma patient treated with radiotherapy, temozolomide or both. Here the CDR3 DNA reads TGTGCCAGCAGCGCGGGGGCACTAGCGGGGGGGTGGGAGACCCAGTACTTC. It yields the protein CASSAGALAGGWETQYF.